The clone carrying this T cell receptor (beta chain) was picked up one time. Its antigen remains unknown. The data stem from a study of post-analysis software for immune sequencing data. Study results and limitations: Batch-matched samples strongly co-clustered by F measure. Four or five TRBV segments were more frequent in patients than controls; TRBV5-6, TRBV5-1 and TRBV20-1 belonged to this group.

cDNA libraries of TCR beta carried unique molecular identifiers. One entry per CDR3 protein, called by TCRdb with MiXCR from the PCR reads. Among 700,000 to 900,000 distinct CDR3 sequences listed, roughly 50% were seen once. The germline V gene encodes CDR1 DFQATT and CDR2 SNEGSKA (reference sequence). With 1 base clipped from V and 4 bases from J, the junction kept 5 bases outside the gene matches. The CDR3 is 14 residues long. V gene TRBV20-1 combines with J gene TRBJ2-5; 8 bases fit TRBD2. This sequence was found in a girl aged 5-17 years with multiple sclerosis. The specimen sequenced was blood. CDR3 protein: CSARARSGRETQYF. The CDR3 DNA follows: TGCAGTGCTAGAGCCCGAAGCGGGAGAGAGACCCAGTACTTC.